The 15 T cell receptor beta chains in this list originate from one sample, sequenced in a study of blood T cell repertoires in COVID-19. The method was immunoSEQ multiplex PCR; TCRdb's version includes in-frame clones alone and lacks a portion of them. This repertoire shows over 300,000 clones, approximately 90% found once; its top ten account for approximately 9.8%. Material: PBMCs or T cells enriched from blood (not recorded which). All receptors come from a middle-aged woman who had recovered from COVID-19.

The chain carries TRBV19 and TRBJ2-7, with 8 nucleotides matching TRBD1. Unmatched junction bases numbered 7, after V lost 5 bases and J lost 4 bases. CDR1 is LNHDA, CDR2 SQIVND, per germline (reference sequence). The CDR3 sequence is 14 residues long. The CDR3 nucleotides read TGTGCCAGTAGTTTCAGGGGGCGAAGATACGAGCAGTACTTC. Protein sequence: CASSFRGRRYEQYF.

In this sample, this clone turned up once. This sequence joins TRBV30 and TRBJ1-4; no clear D. The CDR3 contains 12 residues. Germline lookup yields CDR1 GTSNPN and CDR2 SVGIG (reference sequence). V gave up 2 bases and J gave up 6 bases, with 7 bases separating them. The CDR3, as DNA: TGTGCCTGGAGTTTCCCGGATGAAAAACTGTTTTTT. The encoded protein is CAWSFPDEKLFF.

The genes are TRBV2 and TRBJ2-1; perhaps TRBD2 as D (6 bases). V lost 6 bases and J 10 bases, leaving 13 bases between the germline ends. CDR3 length: 12 residues. Per the germline V gene, CDR1 is SNHLY and CDR2 is FYNNEI. The CDR3 here is CASRGDSLEQFF. For the CDR3, the DNA is TGTGCCAGCAGGGGGGACTCCTTGGAGCAGTTCTTC. Together with reference TRBV2 and TRBJ2-1, the CDR3 gives the full variable domain: EPEVTQTPSHQVTQMGQEVILRCVPISNHLYFYWYRQILGQKVEFLVSFYNNEISEKSEIFDDQFSVERPDGSNFTLKIRSTKLEDSAMYFCASRGDSLEQFFGPGTRLTVL.

V is TRBV28 and J is TRBJ1-1; TRBD1 might be the D (6 bases). Germline CDR1 is MDHEN and CDR2 is SYDVKM. Trimming cost V 4 bases and J 2 bases, with 17 bases left between them. The CDR3 has 16 residues. DNA of the CDR3: TGTGCCAGCAGTTCGCCAGGGGCAAGGGGAAACACTGAAGCTTTCTTT. Translation gives CASSSPGARGNTEAFF.

The chain has TRBV7-9 and TRBJ2-5; TRBD1 matches at 7 bases. After removal of 1 base from V and 7 bases from J, the junction contained 3 bases not matched to a gene. Germline V CDR1 and CDR2: SEHNR, FQNEAQ (reference sequence). CDR3 length: 13 amino acids. The CDR3 bases are TGTGCCAGCAGCTTAGGAACAGGGGCGACCCAGTACTTC. It codes for CASSLGTGATQYF.

This clone was counted once. The chain recombines TRBV7-9 with TRBJ1-2; D not resolved. CDR3 length: 13 amino acids. Germline V gene data show CDR1 as SEHNR and CDR2 as FQNEAQ (reference sequence). Trimming pared 1 base from V and 4 bases from J, leaving 7 bases between. DNA of the CDR3: TGTGCCAGCAGCTTAGTATTCGGCTATGGCTACACCTTC. It codes for CASSLVFGYGYTF. Based on the CDR3 plus reference TRBV7-9 and TRBJ1-2, the full variable domain is DTGVSQNPRHKITKRGQNVTFRCDPISEHNRLYWYRQTLGQGPEFLTYFQNEAQLEKSRLLSDRFSAERPKGSFSTLEIQRTEQGDSAMYLCASSLVFGYGYTFGSGTRLTVV.

The chain carries TRBV18 and TRBJ2-7, with 10 bases fitting TRBD2. With V trimmed by 4 bases and J by 4 bases, 7 bases remained unmatched. CDR1 and CDR2 (germline): KGHSH, LQKENI. The CDR3 is 15 residues long. The CDR3 DNA follows: TGTGCCAGCTCACAAACAGCGGGAGGGCCATACGAGCAGTACTTC. Translation: CASSQTAGGPYEQYF.

CDR3 protein: CATVQQSYNSPLHF. The CDR3, as DNA: TGTGCCACCGTACAACAGAGTTATAATTCACCCCTCCACTTT. The chain combines TRBV28 with TRBJ1-6; D gene ambiguous. The V gene's germline CDR1 is MDHEN and CDR2 SYDVKM. The CDR3 totals 14 residues. The V and J ends lost 10 bases and 4 bases respectively, with 14 bases between them.

The chain has TRBV5-4 and TRBJ2-3; TRBD2 aligns across 12 bases. CDR1 is SGHNT, CDR2 YYREEE, per germline (reference sequence). V was pared by 0 bases and J by 6 bases, with 11 bases of the junction left unmatched. The CDR3 contains 18 residues. In DNA, the CDR3 is TGTGCCAGCAGCTTGGAGCCCACTAGCGGGGGGATAGGGGATACGCAGTATTTT. This encodes CASSLEPTSGGIGDTQYF.

This clone appeared a single time. The chain carries TRBV12-3 or TRBV12-4 and TRBJ2-2; maybe TRBD2 (5 bases). The CDR3 is 13 amino acids. Trimming left V 2 bases short and J 7 bases short, with 8 bases between. CDR3: CASSLYRGGELFF. DNA for the CDR3: TGTGCCAGCAGTTTATACCGGGGCGGGGAGCTGTTTTTT.

This clone appeared a few times. This chain uses TRBV30 with TRBJ2-1; a possible D gene is TRBD1 (6 bases). This CDR3 region has 16 residues. The germline gives CDR1 GTSNPN, CDR2 SVGIG (reference sequence). Deletions cut 4 bases from V and 8 bases from J, with 24 bases between. CDR3 sequence (DNA): TGTGCCTGGACCAGCCGACAGGTTACCTACAAAGATGAGCAGTTCTTC. Protein sequence: CAWTSRQVTYKDEQFF.

The genes are TRBV13 and TRBJ2-3; 10 bases match TRBD1. The CDR3 extends over 15 amino acids. Losses at the gene ends were 3 bases for V and 4 bases for J; bases not matched to a gene: 4. Germline values: CDR1 PRHDT, CDR2 FYEKMQ (reference sequence). In nucleotides, the CDR3 is TGTGCCAGCAGCTTGGGACAGGGGAAGTCAGATACGCAGTATTTT. Its translation is CASSLGQGKSDTQYF.

CDR3 DNA: TGTGCCAGTAGTACCTCTAGCGGGGGAAAGCAAGAGACCCAGTACTTC. This gives the protein CASSTSSGGKQETQYF. The V and J genes are TRBV19 and TRBJ2-5; the match to TRBD2 covers 10 bases. CDR1 is LNHDA and CDR2 is SQIVND in the germline V gene (reference sequence). V lost 4 bases to trimming and J lost 2 bases; unmatched junction nucleotides: 7. The CDR3 totals 16 residues.

The chain combines TRBV7-3 with TRBJ2-2; TRBD2 might be the D (5 bases). The CDR3 has 15 amino acids. V was pared by 2 bases and J by 4 bases, with 11 bases between. Germline CDR1 and CDR2: SGHTA and FQGTGA. The CDR3 DNA is TGTGCCAGCAGCTTAGACGGAGGATCCACCGGGGAGCTGTTTTTT. Translating gives CASSLDGGSTGELFF.

CDR3 sequence: CASSQGGDYGYTF. For the CDR3, the DNA is TGTGCCAGCAGCCAAGGGGGCGACTATGGCTACACCTTC. The chain employs TRBV6-5 and TRBJ1-2; 7 nucleotides line up with TRBD1. J gave up 3 bases and V 6 bases, and 4 bases lay outside the gene matches. Germline assignment: CDR1 MNHEY and CDR2 SVGAGI. This CDR3 region has 13 residues.